What follows describes a single T cell receptor beta chain. The data were obtained in a study of cytomegalovirus exposure and HLA in healthy donors. Study overall: In a previous analysis, 117 million unique TCR beta sequences were found from 150 million to 200 million T cells.

Per the germline V gene, CDR1 is LNHDA and CDR2 is SQIVND (reference sequence). The CDR3 runs 14 residues. J lost 3 bases, V lost 10 bases, and 7 bases had no gene match. 13 Jbeta primers and 60 Vbeta primers were used for the PCR. The method was immunoSEQ multiplex PCR; TCRdb's version includes in-frame clones alone and lacks a portion of them. The profile shows 150,000 or so clones, roughly 80% of them singletons. V and J are TRBV19 and TRBJ1-4, with 8 bases identical to TRBD1. Sequencing was done on a sample of PBMCs. The receptor was isolated from a woman aged 40-49 years in good health and CMV-seropositive. The CDR3 nucleotides are TGTGCCACCCGAGACAGGGGATCTAATGAAAAACTGTTTTTT. It codes for CATRDRGSNEKLFF.